These 11 T cell receptor beta chains were sequenced from one sample in a study of early T cells in non-severe SARS-CoV-2 infection. TCRdb re-analysed the 5' RACE reads in MiXCR, keeping a single row per CDR3 protein. Of tens of thousands of distinct CDR3 sequences listed, 12% are singletons. The sequenced sample was whole blood, obtained at baseline. These receptor sequences come from an adult who was a healthcare worker with PCR-confirmed SARS-CoV-2 infection or an uninfected control (not recorded which). The donor label of this sample is uncertain.

Written as DNA, the CDR3 is TGTGCCAGCAAGGACAGGGCGGGGTACGAGCAGTACGTC. It encodes CASKDRAGYEQYV. The chain recombines TRBV2 with TRBJ2-7; 8 bases align to TRBD1. The ends lost 7 bases at V and 4 bases at J; junction bases unmatched: 6. The CDR3 has 13 amino acids. Germline loops: CDR1 SNHLY, CDR2 FYNNEI.

The chain joins TRBV11-2 to TRBJ2-5; the D is unclear. Deletions cut 6 bases from V and 0 bases from J, with 8 bases between. The CDR3 has 13 amino acids. Germline V gives CDR1 SGHAT, CDR2 FQNNGV. In DNA, the CDR3 is TGTGCCAGCAGTCCTGACAACCAAGAGACCCAGTACTTC. Encoded protein: CASSPDNQETQYF.

This clonotype came up a few times. V and J are TRBV4-1 and TRBJ1-3; no clear D gene. Germline lookup yields CDR1 MGHRA and CDR2 YSYEKL. This CDR3 is built from 16 residues. The ends were cut back, 1 base at V and 4 bases at J, with 14 bases in the middle. The CDR3 region is CASSQGPGSKGNTIYF. The CDR3 DNA is TGCGCCAGCAGCCAAGGACCGGGGTCGAAAGGAAACACCATATATTTT.

This clonotype has at least ten counts. The chain links TRBV12-3 or TRBV12-4 to TRBJ2-1; 9 bases line up with TRBD1. The CDR3 loop spans 15 amino acids. With 4 bases clipped from V and 8 bases from J, the junction kept 9 bases outside the gene matches. CDR3 sequence: CASSSRDRVGYEQFF. In DNA, the CDR3 is TGTGCCAGCAGTTCCCGGGACAGGGTTGGTTATGAGCAGTTCTTC.

The genes are TRBV29-1 and TRBJ2-6, with D possibly TRBD1 on 5 matching bases. The CDR3 is made up of 15 amino acids. Looked up from germline, CDR1 is SQVTM and CDR2 is ANQGSEA. Trimming cost V 4 bases and J 4 bases, with 14 bases left between them. Here the CDR3 reads CSVGGLSLGANVLTF. In DNA, the CDR3 is TGCAGCGTTGGGGGCCTCTCGCTGGGGGCCAACGTCCTGACTTTC.

The chain has TRBV3-1 and TRBJ1-2; D is ambiguous. This CDR3 contains 15 residues. V dropped 1 base and J dropped 2 bases, with 11 bases sitting between them. Germline assignment: CDR1 LGHDT and CDR2 YNNKEL (reference sequence). The CDR3 protein is CASSQVSAVNYGYTF. CDR3 DNA: TGTGCCAGCAGCCAAGTGTCGGCAGTGAACTATGGCTACACCTTC.

The chain carries TRBV12-3 or TRBV12-4 and TRBJ1-2; 8 positions agree with TRBD1. Unmatched junction bases numbered 5, after V lost 6 bases and J lost 5 bases. The CDR3 contains 13 residues. CDR3 bases: TGTGCCAGCAGCCAGGACAGGGCTTATGGCTACACCTTC. This encodes CASSQDRAYGYTF.

This clonotype is deemed medium-sized. V is TRBV7-9 and J is TRBJ1-3; D remains unclear. There are 15 residues in the CDR3. From germline, CDR1 is SEHNR and CDR2 FQNEAQ (reference sequence). Trimming cost V 5 bases and J 0 bases, with 11 bases left between them. CDR3 sequence reads: CASSRGAVSGNTIYF. In nucleotides, the CDR3 is TGTGCCAGCAGCCGAGGAGCCGTCTCTGGAAACACCATATATTTT.

The chain has TRBV5-4 and TRBJ1-3; TRBD1 might be the D (6 bases). Per the germline V gene, CDR1 is SGHNT and CDR2 is YYREEE (reference sequence). The CDR3 sequence is 15 residues long. V dropped 0 bases and J dropped 0 bases, with 7 bases sitting between them. The CDR3 DNA reads as TGTGCCAGCAGCTTGGAAGGGGGCTCTGGAAACACCATATATTTT. This translates into CASSLEGGSGNTIYF.

This chain uses TRBV2 with TRBJ2-1; 9 bases match TRBD1. V lost 5 bases and J lost 6; bases outside the gene matches: 8. The CDR3 runs 15 residues. Germline lookup yields CDR1 SNHLY and CDR2 FYNNEI. CDR3 residues: CASSTGQGRGNEQFF. CDR3 DNA: TGTGCCAGCAGTACGGGACAGGGTCGGGGCAATGAGCAGTTCTTC.

The V call is TRBV10-2, the J call TRBJ2-5; D assignment may be TRBD1 or TRBD2 (6 bases each). In germline, CDR1 is WSHSY, CDR2 SAAADI. Trimming took 6 bases from V and 4 from J, leaving 15 bases between them. The CDR3 has 14 residues. CDR3 sequence: CASRDTGRGETQYF. CDR3 nucleotides: TGCGCCAGCAGGGATACAGGGCGGGGAGAGACCCAGTACTTC.